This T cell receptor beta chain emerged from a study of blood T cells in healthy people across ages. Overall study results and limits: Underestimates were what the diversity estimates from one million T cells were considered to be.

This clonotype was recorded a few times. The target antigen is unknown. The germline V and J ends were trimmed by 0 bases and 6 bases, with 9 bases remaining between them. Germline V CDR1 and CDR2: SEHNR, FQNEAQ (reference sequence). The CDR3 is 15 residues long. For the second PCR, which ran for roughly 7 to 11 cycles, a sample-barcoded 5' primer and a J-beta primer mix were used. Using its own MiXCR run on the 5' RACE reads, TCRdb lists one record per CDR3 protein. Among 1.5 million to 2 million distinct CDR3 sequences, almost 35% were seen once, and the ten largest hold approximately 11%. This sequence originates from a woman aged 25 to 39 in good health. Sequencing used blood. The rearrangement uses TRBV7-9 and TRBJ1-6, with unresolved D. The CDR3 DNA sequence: TGTGCCAGCAGCTTAGCTGGGGATGGTAATTCACCCCTCCACTTT. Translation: CASSLAGDGNSPLHF.